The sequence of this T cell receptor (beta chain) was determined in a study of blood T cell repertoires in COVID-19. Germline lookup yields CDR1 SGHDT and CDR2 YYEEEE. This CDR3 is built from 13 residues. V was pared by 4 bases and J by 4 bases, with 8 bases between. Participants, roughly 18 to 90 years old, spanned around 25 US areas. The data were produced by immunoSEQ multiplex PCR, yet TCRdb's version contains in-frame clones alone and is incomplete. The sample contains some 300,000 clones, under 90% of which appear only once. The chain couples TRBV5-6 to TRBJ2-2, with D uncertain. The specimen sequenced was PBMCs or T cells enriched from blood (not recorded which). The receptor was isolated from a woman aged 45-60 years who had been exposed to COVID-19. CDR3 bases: TGTGCCAGCAGCCCGAGAGTCACCGGGGAGCTGTTTTTT. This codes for CASSPRVTGELFF.